Below, 28 T cell receptor beta chains from the same sample are listed, as sequenced in a study of T cells in Graves' hyperthyroidism and ophthalmopathy. Regions amplified from RNA transcripts were the TCR beta CDR3 regions. A set of HTBI primers served as the primers for a first-round RT-PCR of the TCR CDR3. TCRdb redid the calling of the multiplex PCR reads with MiXCR, one entry per CDR3 protein. Here the sample spans fewer than 550,000 distinct CDR3 sequences, 15% to 18% being singletons. The specimen was blood. These receptors were collected from a woman aged 18 to 35 with Graves' hyperthyroidism.

This clonotype was observed a handful of times. J is TRBJ2-3 and V is TRBV6-1, with D possibly being TRBD1 (6 bases). Deletions cut 6 bases from V and 1 base from J, with 14 bases between. CDR1 is MNHNS, CDR2 SASEGT, per germline. This CDR3 region has 15 residues. The CDR3 is CASRPTGRRTDTQYF. Here the CDR3 DNA reads TGTGCCAGCAGGCCCACAGGGCGTCGCACAGATACGCAGTATTTT.

Many counts were recorded for this clonotype. The CDR3 reads CSARDRGSGGPRSYEQYF. The CDR3 coding sequence is TGCAGTGCTAGAGATCGGGGATCGGGAGGGCCGAGATCCTACGAGCAGTACTTC. The chain joins TRBV20-1 to TRBJ2-7, with 8 bases matching TRBD2. The CDR3 is 18 amino acids. Germline-derived CDR1 and CDR2 are DFQATT and SNEGSKA (reference sequence). The ends lost 0 bases at V and 1 base at J; junction bases unmatched: 14.

This clonotype occurred many times. This sequence joins TRBV5-1 and TRBJ1-1, with D possibly TRBD1 on 6 matching bases. Germline lookup yields CDR1 SGHRS and CDR2 YFSETQ. V was clipped by 3 bases and J by 8 bases, with 11 bases between them. The CDR3 spans 12 residues. The CDR3 here is CASSYDRREAFF. The CDR3 region has the DNA TGCGCCAGCAGCTATGACAGGAGAGAAGCTTTCTTT. The entire variable domain, with the rest obtained from reference TRBV5-1 and TRBJ1-1, is as follows: KAGVTQTPRYLIKTRGQQVTLSCSPISGHRSVSWYQQTPGQGLQFLFEYFSETQRNKGNFPGRFSGRQFSNSRSEMNVSTLELGDSALYLCASSYDRREAFFGQGTRLTVV.

J is TRBJ1-2 and V is TRBV9, with D perhaps TRBD1 (5 bases). Trimming stripped 3 bases from V and 8 bases from J, with 20 bases between. This CDR3 is 15 amino acids long. Germline V lookup: CDR1 SGDLS, CDR2 YYNGEE. CDR3 region: CASSDALGQSGGYTF. CDR3 in DNA: TGTGCCAGCAGCGACGCCCTGGGGCAATCGGGCGGCTACACCTTC.

The chain joins TRBV7-6 to TRBJ2-7; TRBD1 matches at 7 bases. The V gene end was trimmed by 5 bases and the J gene end by 2 bases; junction bases not matched to a gene: 6. The CDR3 extends over 14 amino acids. Germline CDR1 SGHVS, CDR2 FNYEAQ. The CDR3 DNA sequence: TGTGCCAGCAGCCCTACCGGACAGGCCTACGAGCAGTACTTC. Amino acid sequence: CASSPTGQAYEQYF.

This clonotype was recorded many times. The chain links TRBV3-1 to TRBJ2-5; 7 bases agree with TRBD2. Germline trimming cut 0 bases from V and 5 bases from J; bases unmatched to any gene: 9. This CDR3 has 16 residues. CDR1 and CDR2 (germline): LGHDT, YNNKEL (reference sequence). The CDR3: CASSQDLGGRGETQYF. DNA of the CDR3: TGTGCCAGCAGCCAAGATCTAGGAGGGAGGGGTGAGACCCAGTACTTC.

This clonotype was detected many times. CDR3 in DNA: TGTGCCAGCAGCCAGGGCCGAAGCTCTGGAAACACCATATATTTT. Translating it yields CASSQGRSSGNTIYF. The genes are TRBV28 and TRBJ1-3; D is possibly TRBD1 (5 bases). From germline, CDR1 is MDHEN and CDR2 SYDVKM. V was pared by 6 bases and J by 0 bases, with 12 bases between. CDR3 length: 15 residues.

This clonotype was counted at least ten times. The CDR3: CSASPLAGGQDTQYF. The CDR3 DNA is TGCAGTGCTAGCCCCCTAGCGGGAGGGCAAGATACGCAGTATTTT. The chain joins TRBV20-1 to TRBJ2-3; 12 nucleotides line up with TRBD2. Germline lookup yields CDR1 DFQATT and CDR2 SNEGSKA (reference sequence). After removal of 3 bases from V and 5 bases from J, the junction contained 6 bases not matched to a gene. The CDR3 extends over 15 amino acids.

This clonotype was counted a few times. The chain carries TRBV5-1 and TRBJ2-3; D gene uncertain. Germline CDR1 is SGHRS and CDR2 is YFSETQ. Trimming removed 0 bases at V and 6 bases at J, with 8 bases between. The CDR3 spans 13 residues. The CDR3 bases are TGCGCCAGCAGCTTGGGGCCGGCGGATACGCAGTATTTT. Translation gives CASSLGPADTQYF. Drawing the rest from reference TRBV5-1 and TRBJ2-3, the complete variable domain is KAGVTQTPRYLIKTRGQQVTLSCSPISGHRSVSWYQQTPGQGLQFLFEYFSETQRNKGNFPGRFSGRQFSNSRSEMNVSTLELGDSALYLCASSLGPADTQYFGPGTRLTVL.

This clonotype was seen at least ten times. The J gene is TRBJ2-3, the V gene TRBV12-3 or TRBV12-4; the match to TRBD1 covers 8 bases. After removal of 7 bases from V and 4 bases from J, the junction contained 4 bases not matched to a gene. The CDR3 length is 13 residues. DNA of the CDR3: TGTGCCAGCACCCAGGGGGCGGCAGATACGCAGTATTTT. Its protein is CASTQGAADTQYF.

Comment on this clonotype: An end of the junction does not agree with germline; a read error may underlie this. V usage is TRBV6-1 and J usage is TRBJ2-1; D call uncertain. The CDR3 has 13 residues. Germline V gene sequence: CDR1 MNHNS, CDR2 SASEGT. DNA of the CDR3: TGTGCCAGCAGGACCCCGGATTACAATGAGCAGTTCTTT. It encodes CASRTPDYNEQFF.

This clonotype was seen repeatedly, ten times or more. V is TRBV5-1 and J is TRBJ1-1; possibly TRBD1 for D (6 bases). V dropped 3 bases and J dropped 0 bases, with 9 bases sitting between them. The CDR3 is made up of 14 amino acids. Germline V CDR1 and CDR2: SGHRS, YFSETQ. CDR3 in DNA: TGCGCCAGCAGCTCGGGACATATGAACACTGAAGCTTTCTTT. The encoded protein is CASSSGHMNTEAFF.

V usage is TRBV18 and J usage is TRBJ1-6; D call uncertain. Germline lookup yields CDR1 KGHSH and CDR2 LQKENI. Between the trimmed V and J ends, which lost 4 bases and 6 bases, there was a span of 10 bases. The CDR3 totals 14 residues. The CDR3 region is CASSLDQINSPLHF. Written as DNA, the CDR3 is TGTGCCAGCTCACTGGACCAAATTAATTCACCCCTCCACTTT.

This clonotype was found once. This chain connects TRBV2 to TRBJ1-6, with TRBD1 matching 8 bases. Germline trimming cut 4 bases from V and 10 bases from J; bases unmatched to any gene: 9. In germline, CDR1 is SNHLY, CDR2 FYNNEI. CDR3 length: 15 amino acids. The CDR3 region has the DNA TGTGCCAGCAGTGCCCCCGGACAGGGAGGATCACCCCTCCACTTT. This gives the protein CASSAPGQGGSPLHF.

About this clonotype itself: At one boundary the junction diverges from the germline segment, which might be a read error. This chain connects TRBV7-9 to TRBJ2-1; D is uncertain. The germline CDR1 and CDR2 sequences are SEHNR and FQNEAQ (reference sequence). The CDR3 extends over 12 amino acids. The CDR3: CASSGFSAEQLF. For the CDR3, the DNA is TGTGCCAGCAGCGGTTTCTCGGCTGAGCAGCTCTTC.

In its sample, this clonotype was seen many times. J is TRBJ2-5 and V is TRBV11-1; 9 bases line up with TRBD1. With V trimmed by 4 bases and J by 2 bases, 8 bases remained unmatched. The CDR3 is 16 amino acids. Germline CDR1 is SGHAT and CDR2 is FQDESV (reference sequence). CDR3 protein: CASSSPGQGIQETQYF. The DNA for the CDR3 is TGTGCCAGCAGCTCTCCGGGACAGGGAATACAAGAGACCCAGTACTTC.

Only a few counts were recorded for this clonotype. This chain joins TRBV20-1 and TRBJ1-5; a possible D gene is TRBD1 (5 bases). Per the germline V gene, CDR1 is DFQATT and CDR2 is SNEGSKA (reference sequence). V gave up 3 bases and J gave up 6 bases, with 12 bases separating them. There are 13 residues in the CDR3. Written as DNA, the CDR3 is TGCAGTGCTAGTGGGGCGGTGGGTCAGCCCCAGCATTTT. This encodes CSASGAVGQPQHF.

This clonotype appeared a few times. V gene TRBV27 combines with J gene TRBJ1-5; 8 bases agree with TRBD1. Unmatched junction bases numbered 6, after V lost 6 bases and J lost 2 bases. CDR1 and CDR2 (germline): MNHEY, SMNVEV (reference sequence). The CDR3 extends over 15 amino acids. CDR3 sequence (DNA): TGTGCCAGCAGATCAGGGGGCGCGGGCAATCAGCCCCAGCATTTT. This codes for CASRSGGAGNQPQHF.

This clonotype was observed at least ten times. V and J are TRBV7-9 and TRBJ1-5, with 8 bases lining up with TRBD1. Per the germline V gene, CDR1 is SEHNR and CDR2 is FQNEAQ (reference sequence). The CDR3 totals 15 residues. The ends lost 4 bases at V and 6 bases at J; junction bases unmatched: 8. CDR3 DNA: TGTGCCAGCAGCTCCAGCCGGGACAGGCTTCAGCCCCAGCATTTT. Protein product: CASSSSRDRLQPQHF.

This clonotype was counted only a few times. Germline is not matched at one junction end, which may reflect a read error. This chain uses TRBV4-3 with TRBJ1-2; 7 nucleotides agree with TRBD1. Germline loops: CDR1 LGHNA, CDR2 YSLEER. There are 14 residues in the CDR3. The CDR3 bases are TGCGCCAACAGCCAAGAGACAGGGTCGGATGGCTACACCTTC. Its translation: CANSQETGSDGYTF.

The sample holds a few counts of this clonotype. The rearrangement uses TRBV20-1 and TRBJ2-7; perhaps TRBD2 as D (7 bases). CDR3 length: 16 residues. Germline lookup yields CDR1 DFQATT and CDR2 SNEGSKA (reference sequence). V gave up 1 base and J gave up 1 base, with 17 bases separating them. The CDR3 sequence is CSARGAGRRGSYEQYF. CDR3 sequence (DNA): TGCAGTGCTAGAGGAGCGGGAAGGAGGGGGTCCTACGAGCAGTACTTC.

This clonotype was seen many times. The chain combines TRBV5-4 with TRBJ1-1; no definite D call. CDR1 and CDR2 from the germline V gene are SGHNT and YYREEE (reference sequence). V lost 1 base, J lost 4 bases, and 5 bases lay in between. CDR3 length: 12 amino acids. The CDR3 spells CASSLWRTEAFF. CDR3 nucleotide sequence: TGTGCCAGCAGCTTGTGGCGCACTGAAGCTTTCTTT. The variable domain in full, completed from reference TRBV5-4 and TRBJ1-1, reads ETGVTQSPTHLIKTRGQQVTLRCSSQSGHNTVSWYQQALGQGPQFIFQYYREEENGRGNFPPRFSGLQFPNYSSELNVNALELDDSALYLCASSLWRTEAFFGQGTRLTVV.

This clonotype was observed at least ten times. The V and J genes are TRBV20-1 and TRBJ2-7, with a weak D call TRBD1 (6 bases). The CDR3 consists of 14 residues. The V gene's germline CDR1 is DFQATT and CDR2 SNEGSKA (reference sequence). Trimming took 4 bases from V and 2 from J, leaving 15 bases between them. The CDR3 loop reads CSATQGLGTYEQYF. The CDR3 region has the DNA TGCAGTGCTACCCAGGGGCTTGGGACCTACGAGCAGTACTTC.

The V call is TRBV20-1, the J call TRBJ2-7; 7 nucleotides match TRBD1. This CDR3 comprises 12 residues. With 2 bases clipped from V and 6 bases from J, the junction kept 4 bases outside the gene matches. CDR1 DFQATT and CDR2 SNEGSKA come from the germline V gene (reference sequence). As DNA, the CDR3 is TGCAGTGCTAGACAGGACAGGAGCGAGCAGTACTTC. It codes for CSARQDRSEQYF.

This clonotype was detected ten times or more. CDR3 sequence (DNA): TGCGCCAGCAGCTTGGCGGCTAGCGGAGGAGGGTTGAATGAGCAGTTCTTC. Translating it yields CASSLAASGGGLNEQFF. This chain uses TRBV5-1 with TRBJ2-1; the match to TRBD2 covers 7 bases. CDR3 size: 17 residues. V gave up 0 bases and J gave up 7 bases; unmatched junction bases: 13. From germline, CDR1 is SGHRS and CDR2 YFSETQ.

The J gene is TRBJ2-5, the V gene TRBV5-1, with D possibly matching TRBD1 (6 bases). CDR1 and CDR2 (germline): SGHRS, YFSETQ. The germline V and J ends were trimmed by 7 bases and 6 bases, with 22 bases remaining between them. This CDR3 region has 15 residues. CDR3 sequence: CASALEGGEVKTQYF. In nucleotides, the CDR3 is TGCGCCAGCGCCTTAGAAGGGGGAGAGGTAAAGACCCAGTACTTC. Variable domain in full (rest from reference TRBV5-1 and TRBJ2-5): KAGVTQTPRYLIKTRGQQVTLSCSPISGHRSVSWYQQTPGQGLQFLFEYFSETQRNKGNFPGRFSGRQFSNSRSEMNVSTLELGDSALYLCASALEGGEVKTQYFGPGTRLLVL.

V and J are TRBV6-1 and TRBJ1-3; D remains ambiguous. Germline loops: CDR1 MNHNS, CDR2 SASEGT. The V and J ends lost 4 bases and 3 bases respectively, with 7 bases between them. The CDR3 length is 13 residues. The CDR3 DNA reads TGTGCCAGCAGTGCCTCATTTGGAAACACCATATATTTT. Translation gives CASSASFGNTIYF.

This clonotype was detected many times. The chain uses TRBV6-1 and TRBJ2-3; D gene unclear. Germline loops: CDR1 MNHNS, CDR2 SASEGT. Trimming took 3 bases from V and 3 from J, leaving 13 bases between them. There are 15 residues in the CDR3. The DNA for the CDR3 is TGTGCCAGCAGTGACACGATCGGGCGAACAGATACGCAGTATTTT. Protein product: CASSDTIGRTDTQYF.